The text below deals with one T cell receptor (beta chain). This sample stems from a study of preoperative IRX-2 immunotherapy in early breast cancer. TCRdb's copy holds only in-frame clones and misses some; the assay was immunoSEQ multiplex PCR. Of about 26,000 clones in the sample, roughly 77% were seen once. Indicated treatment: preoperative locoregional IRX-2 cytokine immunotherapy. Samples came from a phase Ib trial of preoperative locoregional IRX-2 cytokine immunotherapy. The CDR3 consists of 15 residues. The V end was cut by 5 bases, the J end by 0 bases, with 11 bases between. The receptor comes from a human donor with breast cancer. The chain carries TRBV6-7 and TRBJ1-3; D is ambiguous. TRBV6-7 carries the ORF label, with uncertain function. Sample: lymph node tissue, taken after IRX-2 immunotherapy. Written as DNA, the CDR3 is TGTGCCAGCAGTGAAAATCACTACTCTGGAAACACCATATATTTT. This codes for CASSENHYSGNTIYF.